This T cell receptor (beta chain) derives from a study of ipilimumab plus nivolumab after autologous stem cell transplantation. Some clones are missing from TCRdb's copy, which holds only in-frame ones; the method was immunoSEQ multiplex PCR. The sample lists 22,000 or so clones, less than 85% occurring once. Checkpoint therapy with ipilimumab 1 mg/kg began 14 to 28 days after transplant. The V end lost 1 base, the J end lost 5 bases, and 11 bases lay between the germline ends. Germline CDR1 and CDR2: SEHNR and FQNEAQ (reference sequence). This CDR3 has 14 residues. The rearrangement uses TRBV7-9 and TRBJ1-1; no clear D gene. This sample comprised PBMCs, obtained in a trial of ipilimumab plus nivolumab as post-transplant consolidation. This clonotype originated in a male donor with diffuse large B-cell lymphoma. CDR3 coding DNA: TGTGCCAGCAGCTTAGGGCTGGGTGGGACTGAAGCTTTCTTT. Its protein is CASSLGLGGTEAFF. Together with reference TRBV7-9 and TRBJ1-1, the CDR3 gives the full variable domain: DTGVSQNPRHKITKRGQNVTFRCDPISEHNRLYWYRQTLGQGPEFLTYFQNEAQLEKSRLLSDRFSAERPKGSFSTLEIQRTEQGDSAMYLCASSLGLGGTEAFFGQGTRLTVV.